Sequencing of this TCR beta chain was carried out in a study of blood T cell repertoires in COVID-19. On the study more broadly: The origin of the acute and convalescent COVID-19 samples was the United States, Italy and Spain.

In the original analysis: Amplification of reference gene primers was used by the study to estimate nucleated cell counts. Data came from immunoSEQ multiplex PCR; TCRdb stores just in-frame clones and leaves some out. That table gives V, J and clone size, and the DNA gave D and trimming. The sample carries around 130,000 clones, about 84% recorded once. V shed 8 bases, J shed 4 bases, and the junction held 10 bases outside the gene matches. This CDR3 spans 15 amino acids. Germline CDR1 reads MNHEY; CDR2 reads SVGAGI. In this sample, this clone turned up a few times. The sequenced sample consisted of peripheral blood. The TCR sequence derives from a woman aged 60-75 years with acute or convalescent COVID-19. The chain employs TRBV6-5 and TRBJ2-2; 7 bases fit TRBD2. CDR3 amino acids: CASGRRGVATGELFF. Written as DNA, the CDR3 is TGTGCCAGCGGCCGTCGGGGGGTAGCCACCGGGGAGCTGTTTTTT.